This T cell receptor (beta chain) is from a study of blood T cells in healthy people across ages. With a J-beta primer mix and a sample-barcoded 5' primer, a second PCR ran roughly 6 to 12 cycles. In TCRdb, the 5' RACE reads were re-called with MiXCR into one record per CDR3 protein. The data hold roughly 2 million distinct CDR3 sequences, with 49% observed a single time. Total RNA was extracted at no less than 5 micrograms per sample. After removal of 5 bases from V and 0 bases from J, the junction contained 9 bases not matched to a gene. Germline V gene sequence: CDR1 SGHRS, CDR2 YFSETQ. CDR3 length: 16 amino acids.

The sample was blood. This chain joins TRBV5-1 and TRBJ2-3, with TRBD1 identical over 7 bases. The sequence came from a woman in her forties in good health. CDR3 region: CASSFGRGQSTDTQYF. For the CDR3, the DNA is TGCGCCAGCAGTTTCGGTAGGGGGCAAAGCACAGATACGCAGTATTTT.